The 25 T cell receptor beta chains reported below all come from one sample, sequenced in a study of cytomegalovirus exposure and HLA in healthy donors. This PCR relied on a set of 60 Vbeta primers and 13 Jbeta primers. Sequencing used immunoSEQ multiplex PCR; TCRdb keeps in-frame clones, though not all of them. The table includes around 150,000 clones, 75% to 80% detected once. The sequenced sample consisted of PBMCs. The receptors stem from a woman between 50 and 59 years old in good health and CMV-seropositive.

The V call is TRBV2, the J call TRBJ1-2; D uncertain. Germline loops: CDR1 SNHLY, CDR2 FYNNEI. The CDR3 spans 13 residues. V shed 3 bases and J shed 8 bases, with 13 bases lying between them. The CDR3 protein is CASSDSSSGGYTF. CDR3 sequence (DNA): TGTGCCAGCAGTGACAGTTCGTCGGGGGGCTACACCTTC.

The chain has TRBV27 and TRBJ2-1; 8 bases are shared with TRBD2. The CDR3 consists of 15 residues. J gave up 5 bases and V 5 bases, and 8 bases lay outside the gene matches. Germline V gives CDR1 MNHEY, CDR2 SMNVEV (reference sequence). The CDR3 sequence: CASSPSGGFNNEQFF. The CDR3 bases are TGTGCCAGCAGTCCCAGCGGGGGATTCAACAATGAGCAGTTCTTC.

The chain joins TRBV27 to TRBJ2-3, with a possible D match to TRBD2 (5 bases). V was trimmed by 3 bases and J by 3 bases, leaving 7 bases between them. Germline V gene data show CDR1 as MNHEY and CDR2 as SMNVEV (reference sequence). The CDR3 is 13 amino acids. In nucleotides, the CDR3 is TGTGCCAGCAGTTTTGGACTGACAGATACGCAGTATTTT. Its protein product is CASSFGLTDTQYF.

This clone has more than one count but fewer than ten. V usage is TRBV4-1 and J usage is TRBJ1-1; no reliable D call. The germline V and J ends were trimmed by 5 bases and 3 bases, with 13 bases remaining between them. This CDR3 region has 14 residues. CDR1 and CDR2 (germline): MGHRA, YSYEKL. CDR3 sequence: CASSLKPGYTEAFF. CDR3 in DNA: TGCGCCAGCAGCTTAAAGCCGGGGTACACTGAAGCTTTCTTT.

V is TRBV27 and J is TRBJ2-5; TRBD2 matches at 11 bases. The CDR3 runs to 15 residues. Per the germline V gene, CDR1 is MNHEY and CDR2 is SMNVEV (reference sequence). The V gene end was trimmed by 2 bases and the J gene end by 4 bases; junction bases not matched to a gene: 3. The CDR3 DNA sequence: TGTGCCAGCAGTTTACTAGCGGGGGGCTTAGAGACCCAGTACTTC. Encoded protein: CASSLLAGGLETQYF.

The V and J genes are TRBV28 and TRBJ1-4; TRBD1 matches 8 bases. V dropped 8 bases and J dropped 8; count of bases not matched to a gene: 13. The germline gives CDR1 MDHEN, CDR2 SYDVKM. The CDR3 loop spans 15 amino acids. The CDR3 sequence: CASAQGRGQGEKLFF. The CDR3 DNA is TGTGCCAGCGCGCAGGGCAGGGGGCAGGGGGAAAAACTGTTTTTT.

The rearrangement links TRBV9 to TRBJ1-4; 8 bases fit TRBD1. This CDR3 region has 14 residues. The germline gives CDR1 SGDLS, CDR2 YYNGEE. Trimming took 4 bases from V and 3 from J; bases not matched to a gene: 2. This CDR3 is CASSQTGANEKLFF. The CDR3 nucleotides are TGTGCCAGCAGCCAGACAGGGGCTAATGAAAAACTGTTTTTT.

This chain joins TRBV7-6 and TRBJ2-7; D gene ambiguous. V lost 10 bases and J 3 bases, leaving 16 bases between the germline ends. The CDR3 has 13 residues. Germline assignment: CDR1 SGHVS and CDR2 FNYEAQ. The CDR3 spells CATARWQNYEQYF. As DNA, the CDR3 is TGTGCCACCGCGCGGTGGCAGAACTACGAGCAGTACTTC.

A few counts support this clone. The V call is TRBV30, the J call TRBJ1-6; D perhaps matches TRBD1 (6 bases). Per germline, CDR1 GTSNPN and CDR2 SVGIG (reference sequence). V gave up 8 bases and J gave up 6 bases, with 11 bases separating them. The length of the CDR3 is 12 residues. In nucleotides, the CDR3 is TGTGCCAGCCAGGGGAGTAATTCACCCCTCCACTTT. This sequence encodes CASQGSNSPLHF. Complete variable domain (other parts from reference TRBV30 and TRBJ1-6): SQTIHQWPATLVQPVGSPLSLECTVEGTSNPNLYWYRQAAGRGLQLLFYSVGIGQISSEVPQNLSASRPQDRQFILSSKKLLLSDSGFYLCASQGSNSPLHFGNGTRLTVT.

A remark on this clone: Other DNA sequences in this specimen translate into the identical CDR3. The chain joins TRBV9 to TRBJ1-5; D is uncertain. This CDR3 contains 13 residues. CDR1 and CDR2 (germline): SGDLS, YYNGEE. Trimming removed 3 bases at V and 3 bases at J, with 7 bases between. CDR3 DNA: TGTGCCAGCAGCGGGGGAGTCAATCAGCCCCAGCATTTT. Residues: CASSGGVNQPQHF.

This chain joins TRBV2 and TRBJ2-5, with 7 positions matching TRBD1. Germline V gene data show CDR1 as SNHLY and CDR2 as FYNNEI. V lost 4 bases, J lost 7 bases, and 9 bases stayed unmatched. The CDR3 covers 14 residues. The CDR3 sequence: CASSVKGALGTQYF. In DNA form, the CDR3 reads TGTGCCAGCAGTGTGAAGGGGGCTCTAGGGACCCAGTACTTC.

The chain has TRBV5-5 and TRBJ1-1; TRBD1 might be the D (6 bases). V dropped 4 bases and J dropped 8 bases, with 15 bases sitting between them. CDR1 SGHKS and CDR2 YYEKEE come from the germline V gene (reference sequence). This CDR3 spans 13 amino acids. The CDR3 DNA is TGTGCCAGCAGCAGGGACACCTTTATCGAAGCTTTCTTT. Protein sequence: CASSRDTFIEAFF.

This clone came up once. The genes are TRBV6-5 and TRBJ2-7; weak D call: TRBD1 (5 bases). Germline V gene lookup returns CDR1 MNHEY and CDR2 SVGAGI. The CDR3 is 15 residues long. V was shortened by 6 bases and J by 2 bases, with 17 bases between the two germline ends. CDR3 region: CASRGARQGTYEQYF. Written as DNA, the CDR3 is TGTGCCAGCAGAGGCGCTAGGCAGGGTACCTACGAGCAGTACTTC.

This clone has only a few counts. V gene TRBV2 combines with J gene TRBJ2-7, with 9 bases aligning to TRBD1. The germline V gene encodes CDR1 SNHLY and CDR2 FYNNEI. The CDR3 has 17 amino acids. With 6 bases clipped from V and 0 bases from J, the junction kept 12 bases outside the gene matches. The CDR3 sequence: CASSANAGQGSSYEQYF. The CDR3, as DNA: TGTGCCAGCAGCGCCAACGCGGGACAGGGCAGCTCCTACGAGCAGTACTTC.

The chain has TRBV29-1 and TRBJ2-2, with TRBD1 identical over 7 bases. Per germline, CDR1 SQVTM and CDR2 ANQGSEA. The CDR3 is 13 amino acids. V lost 4 bases and J lost 4; bases outside the gene matches: 3. DNA for the CDR3: TGCAGCGTTGGTGGACAGGCCACCGGGGAGCTGTTTTTT. Translation: CSVGGQATGELFF.

The V gene is TRBV30, the J gene TRBJ2-7, with a tentative D call TRBD1 (6 bases). The CDR3 totals 13 residues. V lost 1 base to trimming and J lost 6 bases, with 13 bases between them. Germline assignment: CDR1 GTSNPN and CDR2 SVGIG (reference sequence). The CDR3 loop reads CAWSGTARGEQYF. The CDR3 DNA reads as TGTGCCTGGAGTGGGACAGCGAGGGGCGAGCAGTACTTC. The full variable domain, in which reference TRBV30 and TRBJ2-7 provide the parts outside the CDR3, is SQTIHQWPATLVQPVGSPLSLECTVEGTSNPNLYWYRQAAGRGLQLLFYSVGIGQISSEVPQNLSASRPQDRQFILSSKKLLLSDSGFYLCAWSGTARGEQYFGPGTRLTVT.

This chain joins TRBV2 and TRBJ1-2; no clear D gene. The CDR3 contains 13 residues. V was shortened by 2 bases and J by 8 bases, with 12 bases between the two germline ends. Germline V lookup: CDR1 SNHLY, CDR2 FYNNEI. CDR3 in DNA: TGTGCCAGCAGTGAACGGTCGTATGAGGGCTACACCTTC. Translated, it gives CASSERSYEGYTF.

The chain joins TRBV7-9 to TRBJ2-7; D is unresolved. V was trimmed by 0 bases and J by 0 bases, leaving 12 bases between them. CDR1 SEHNR and CDR2 FQNEAQ come from the germline V gene (reference sequence). The CDR3 spans 16 residues. The CDR3 loop reads CASSLANLVDSYEQYF. The CDR3 nucleotides read TGTGCCAGCAGCTTAGCGAACCTAGTTGACTCCTACGAGCAGTACTTC.

The chain links TRBV7-2 to TRBJ1-2, with D possibly matching TRBD1 (6 bases). The CDR3 extends over 15 amino acids. Trimming took 5 bases from V and 4 from J, leaving 17 bases between them. Germline V lookup: CDR1 SGHTA, CDR2 FQGNSA. The CDR3 sequence: CASSGRGNRVYGYTF. The CDR3 bases are TGTGCCAGCAGCGGTAGGGGCAACAGGGTCTATGGCTACACCTTC. Using reference TRBV7-2 and TRBJ1-2 for the parts outside the CDR3, the full variable domain is GAGVSQSPSNKVTEKGKDVELRCDPISGHTALYWYRQSLGQGLEFLIYFQGNSAPDKSGLPSDRFSAERTGGSVSTLTIQRTQQEDSAVYLCASSGRGNRVYGYTFGSGTRLTVV.

The CDR3 is CASNPSGVQETQYF. The CDR3 DNA reads TGTGCCAGCAACCCTAGCGGAGTCCAAGAGACCCAGTACTTC. The V and J genes are TRBV9 and TRBJ2-5; 7 positions agree with TRBD2. CDR3 length: 14 amino acids. J lost 1 base, V lost 6 bases, and 6 bases had no gene match. Germline lookup yields CDR1 SGDLS and CDR2 YYNGEE.

This clone has only one observation. CDR3 sequence: CASKPSGSYEQYF. The DNA for the CDR3 is TGTGCCTCTAAGCCTAGCGGTTCCTACGAGCAGTACTTC. The genes are TRBV27 and TRBJ2-7; 7 positions match TRBD2. After removal of 11 bases from V and 1 base from J, the junction contained 8 bases not matched to a gene. This CDR3 is 13 amino acids long. CDR1 MNHEY and CDR2 SMNVEV come from the germline V gene (reference sequence).

The CDR3 bases are TGTGCCAGCAGTTCCCCCGGGGGGCTGGATGAAAAACTGTTTTTT. Protein product: CASSSPGGLDEKLFF. The V call is TRBV28, the J call TRBJ1-4, with TRBD1 as a possible D gene (6 bases). Germline-derived CDR1 and CDR2 are MDHEN and SYDVKM. There are 15 residues in the CDR3. With 4 bases removed from V and 6 bases from J, the gap between germline ends came to 15 bases.

The rearrangement joins TRBV6-5 to TRBJ2-1, with D unresolved. The ends were cut back, 0 bases at V and 9 bases at J, with 15 bases in the middle. This CDR3 is 15 amino acids long. CDR1 and CDR2 from the germline V gene are MNHEY and SVGAGI. CDR3 region: CASSYSTDLVSEQFF. In DNA form, the CDR3 reads TGTGCCAGCAGTTACTCGACTGACCTCGTATCTGAGCAGTTCTTC.

The CDR3 DNA sequence: TGCAGTGTTGGGGGGGGGACTGAAGCTTTCTTT. Amino acids: CSVGGGTEAFF. The V and J genes are TRBV20-1 and TRBJ1-1; maybe TRBD1 (5 bases). CDR1 and CDR2 from the germline V gene are DFQATT and SNEGSKA (reference sequence). The V end was cut by 7 bases, the J end by 5 bases, with 11 bases between. The CDR3 runs 11 residues.

The genes are TRBV6-5 and TRBJ1-1, with 7 positions matching TRBD1. Trimming removed 2 bases from V and 9 bases from J; junction bases left unmatched: 12. Per the germline V gene, CDR1 is MNHEY and CDR2 is SVGAGI. CDR3 length: 15 residues. The CDR3 DNA reads as TGTGCCAGCAGTTACGGTGCAGGGGGGCTACGGAAAGCTTTCTTT. It specifies CASSYGAGGLRKAFF.